The 11 T cell receptor beta chains listed next were all sequenced from one sample in a study of cytomegalovirus exposure and HLA in healthy donors. PCR was performed using 60 Vbeta and 13 Jbeta primers. Here immunoSEQ multiplex PCR was the method, and the copy in TCRdb shows in-frame clones only, minus some. The sample records approximately 150,000 clones, roughly 73% being singletons. Sequencing was done on a sample of PBMCs. Receptors originate from a woman under 30 in good health and CMV-seronegative.

The rearrangement links TRBV2 to TRBJ2-7, with D maybe TRBD1 (5 bases). Germline lookup yields CDR1 SNHLY and CDR2 FYNNEI. This CDR3 spans 13 amino acids. The V end was cut by 4 bases, the J end by 4 bases, with 11 bases between. Here the CDR3 DNA reads TGTGCCAGCAGTGCCAGGGCGCTTTACGAGCAGTACGTC. Its translation is CASSARALYEQYV.

J is TRBJ1-1 and V is TRBV5-1, with 7 bases aligning to TRBD1. V gave up 5 bases and J gave up 2 bases; unmatched junction bases: 6. CDR3 length equals 14 residues. From germline, CDR1 is SGHRS and CDR2 YFSETQ. The CDR3 coding sequence is TGCGCCAGCAGAAAGACAGGGATTAACACTGAAGCTTTCTTT. It translates to CASRKTGINTEAFF. Full variable domain (remainder filled in from reference TRBV5-1 and TRBJ1-1): KAGVTQTPRYLIKTRGQQVTLSCSPISGHRSVSWYQQTPGQGLQFLFEYFSETQRNKGNFPGRFSGRQFSNSRSEMNVSTLELGDSALYLCASRKTGINTEAFFGQGTRLTVV.

V and J are TRBV5-6 and TRBJ2-3; 9 nucleotides line up with TRBD2. V lost 0 bases, J lost 4 bases, and 6 bases stayed unmatched. The V gene's germline CDR1 is SGHDT and CDR2 YYEEEE. There are 16 residues in the CDR3. The CDR3 DNA is TGTGCCAGCAGCTTGGGGCGGGGGGGCCTTTCAGATACGCAGTATTTT. It is translated as CASSLGRGGLSDTQYF.

This clone appeared a single time. The chain links TRBV9 to TRBJ1-4, with TRBD1 matching over 9 bases. CDR1 is SGDLS, CDR2 YYNGEE, per germline. The CDR3 contains 14 residues. After removal of 3 bases from V and 7 bases from J, the junction contained 4 bases not matched to a gene. CDR3 bases: TGTGCCAGCAGCGGGGGACAGGGAATTGAAAAACTGTTTTTT. Its translation: CASSGGQGIEKLFF.

V gene TRBV7-9 combines with J gene TRBJ2-2, with 7 bases that match TRBD1. Trimming took 5 bases from V and 2 from J; bases not matched to a gene: 8. Germline V lookup: CDR1 SEHNR, CDR2 FQNEAQ (reference sequence). CDR3 length: 16 amino acids. CDR3 nucleotides: TGTGCCAGCAGCATTACCGGGACAGATAACACCGGGGAGCTGTTTTTT. This translates into CASSITGTDNTGELFF.

This clone was seen a few times. The V gene is TRBV28, the J gene TRBJ1-1; no definite D call. The length of the CDR3 is 13 residues. The V end lost 4 bases, the J end lost 1 base, and 7 bases lay between the germline ends. The germline CDR1 and CDR2 sequences are MDHEN and SYDVKM. CDR3 region: CASSSPGNTEAFF. CDR3 in DNA: TGTGCCAGCAGTTCCCCAGGGAACACTGAAGCTTTCTTT. Combining the CDR3 with reference TRBV28 and TRBJ1-1 gives the whole variable domain DVKVTQSSRYLVKRTGEKVFLECVQDMDHENMFWYRQDPGLGLRLIYFSYDVKMKEKGDIPEGYSVSREKKERFSLILESASTNQTSMYLCASSSPGNTEAFFGQGTRLTVV.

J is TRBJ2-2 and V is TRBV5-1, with 9 bases aligning to TRBD1. Germline V gene sequence: CDR1 SGHRS, CDR2 YFSETQ. CDR3 length: 15 amino acids. The V segment lost 3 bases and the J segment 5 bases; nucleotides outside the gene matches: 5. The DNA of the CDR3 is TGCGCCAGCAGCTCTGGACAGGGGCAGACCGGGGAGCTGTTTTTT. The encoded protein is CASSSGQGQTGELFF.

This chain connects TRBV28 to TRBJ1-3; D not certain. V lost 4 bases to trimming and J lost 2 bases, with 6 bases between them. The germline gives CDR1 MDHEN, CDR2 SYDVKM. This CDR3 is 13 amino acids long. In DNA form, the CDR3 reads TGTGCCAGCAGTTATAATCCTGGAAACACCATATATTTT. Translating gives CASSYNPGNTIYF.

This clone was seen once. The rearrangement joins TRBV5-5 to TRBJ2-7, with D possibly being TRBD2 (6 bases). Germline CDR1 reads SGHKS; CDR2 reads YYEKEE (reference sequence). This CDR3 comprises 13 residues. V dropped 5 bases and J dropped 6 bases, with 15 bases sitting between them. The DNA for the CDR3 is TGTGCCAGCAGTTTCTCCGGGGACTCCGAGCAGTACGTC. Its protein product is CASSFSGDSEQYV.

The chain links TRBV7-2 to TRBJ1-2; tentatively, D is TRBD1 (6 bases). V shed 4 bases and J shed 4 bases, with 10 bases lying between them. CDR3 length equals 13 residues. Germline V gives CDR1 SGHTA, CDR2 FQGNSA. CDR3 bases: TGTGCCAGCAGCTCCCGACAGGCCTATGGCTACACCTTC. Protein product: CASSSRQAYGYTF.

The rearrangement links TRBV19 to TRBJ1-2; possible D gene TRBD1, 5 bases. This CDR3 comprises 13 residues. Trimming took off 5 bases at V and 6 bases at J, with 13 bases between the two ends. Germline CDR1 reads LNHDA; CDR2 reads SQIVND (reference sequence). This CDR3 is CASSPSSRDGYTF. CDR3 sequence (DNA): TGTGCCAGTAGTCCGTCCTCCAGGGATGGCTACACCTTC.